These 15 T cell receptor beta chains originate from one sample sequenced in a study of blood T cell repertoires in COVID-19. Produced via immunoSEQ multiplex PCR; TCRdb's table is partial and in-frame only. Among 110,000 or so clones listed, more than 60% were seen once. The sequenced sample consisted of peripheral blood. These receptors were collected from a man between 65 and 79 years old with acute or convalescent COVID-19.

This chain links TRBV7-9 with TRBJ2-3; D perhaps matches TRBD2 (6 bases). Germline assignment: CDR1 SEHNR and CDR2 FQNEAQ (reference sequence). The CDR3 runs 16 residues. V lost 4 bases and J 1 base, leaving 15 bases between the germline ends. The CDR3 bases are TGTGCCAGCAGCTCCCAACGGGGAGGAGGCACAGATACGCAGTATTTT. This codes for CASSSQRGGGTDTQYF.

This clone occurred once. The chain combines TRBV7-6 with TRBJ2-3, with TRBD2 matching 9 bases. From germline, CDR1 is SGHVS and CDR2 FNYEAQ. The J segment lost 0 bases and the V segment lost 5 bases, leaving 9 bases of the junction unmatched. This CDR3 is 17 amino acids long. The CDR3 region has the DNA TGTGCCAGCAGCCTAGGCCTAGCGGGGTCAAGCACAGATACGCAGTATTTT. Translated: CASSLGLAGSSTDTQYF.

The V and J genes are TRBV25-1 and TRBJ1-4, with D possibly being TRBD1 (5 bases). Germline assignment: CDR1 MGHDK and CDR2 SYGVNS. V dropped 5 bases and J dropped 8 bases, with 15 bases sitting between them. The CDR3 is 14 residues long. The CDR3 spells CASSQPGIGEKLFF. The CDR3 DNA is TGTGCCAGCAGTCAACCAGGGATTGGCGAAAAACTGTTTTTT. The whole variable domain, filled in from reference TRBV25-1 and TRBJ1-4, reads EADIYQTPRYLVIGTGKKITLECSQTMGHDKMYWYQQDPGMELHLIHYSYGVNSTEKGDLSSESTVSRIRTEHFPLTLESARPSHTSQYLCASSQPGIGEKLFFGSGTQLSVL.

The chain recombines TRBV28 with TRBJ1-2; 10 nucleotides match TRBD1. Germline V CDR1 and CDR2: MDHEN, SYDVKM. Germline trimming cut 4 bases from V and 6 bases from J; bases unmatched to any gene: 11. The CDR3 extends over 16 amino acids. DNA for the CDR3: TGTGCCAGCAGTTCAGACAGGGGGCTAGATTCGAATGGCTACACCTTC. Translation: CASSSDRGLDSNGYTF.

The rearrangement links TRBV19 to TRBJ2-2; TRBD1 aligns across 9 bases. Germline V gene sequence: CDR1 LNHDA, CDR2 SQIVND (reference sequence). V lost 8 bases to trimming and J lost 7 bases; unmatched junction nucleotides: 8. CDR3 length equals 14 residues. CDR3 in amino acids: CASSTGGAIGELFF. CDR3 coding DNA: TGTGCCAGTTCAACAGGGGGCGCGATCGGGGAGCTGTTTTTT.

This clone was observed a single time. The V gene is TRBV10-1, the J gene TRBJ2-7; 9 positions match TRBD1. The germline CDR1 and CDR2 sequences are WNHNN and SYGVQD (reference sequence). J gave up 0 bases and V 6 bases, and 3 bases lay outside the gene matches. The CDR3 runs 14 residues. Here the CDR3 reads CASRTGGDSYEQYF. CDR3 in DNA: TGCGCCAGCAGGACAGGGGGTGACTCCTACGAGCAGTACTTC.

V gene TRBV5-1 combines with J gene TRBJ1-3, with 11 bases aligning to TRBD1. Germline loops: CDR1 SGHRS, CDR2 YFSETQ. The CDR3 loop spans 20 amino acids. V shed 0 bases and J 2 bases; nucleotides not matched to a gene: 13. The CDR3 nucleotides read TGCGCCAGCAGCTTGGTGGATATGGACAGGGGGCGAGAGGCTGGAAACACCATATATTTT. Its translation: CASSLVDMDRGREAGNTIYF.

J is TRBJ2-1 and V is TRBV7-2, with TRBD1 matching 11 bases. The junction had 1 base not matched to a gene; V was cut back by 5 bases and J by 4 bases. CDR1 and CDR2 from the germline V gene are SGHTA and FQGNSA. The CDR3 has 14 residues. This CDR3 is CASSGTGGYNEQFF. The CDR3 DNA reads as TGTGCCAGCAGCGGGACAGGGGGTTACAATGAGCAGTTCTTC. Using reference TRBV7-2 and TRBJ2-1 for the parts outside the CDR3, the full variable domain is GAGVSQSPSNKVTEKGKDVELRCDPISGHTALYWYRQSLGQGLEFLIYFQGNSAPDKSGLPSDRFSAERTGGSVSTLTIQRTQQEDSAVYLCASSGTGGYNEQFFGPGTRLTVL.

This chain joins TRBV5-1 and TRBJ2-3; the D is unclear. V shed 0 bases and J shed 2 bases, with 10 bases lying between them. CDR3 size: 15 residues. Per the germline V gene, CDR1 is SGHRS and CDR2 is YFSETQ. CDR3 region: CASSLDNLLTDTQYF. Here the CDR3 DNA reads TGCGCCAGCAGCTTGGATAACTTACTCACAGATACGCAGTATTTT.

The chain links TRBV3-1 (or the pseudogene TRBV3-2) to TRBJ1-3, with D perhaps matching TRBD1 (5 bases). Trimming shortened V by 0 bases and J by 2 bases, and 8 bases separated the two germline ends. Germline V gene lookup returns CDR1 LGHDT and CDR2 YNNKEL (reference sequence). The CDR3 length is 15 residues. The CDR3 region is CASSQDATAGNTIYF. CDR3 nucleotides: TGTGCCAGCAGCCAAGATGCGACAGCTGGAAACACCATATATTTT.

V is TRBV2 and J is TRBJ1-5, with D possibly being TRBD1 (6 bases). CDR3 length: 15 residues. The V gene lost 3 bases and the J gene lost 5 bases, with 14 bases spanning the gap. Germline CDR1 is SNHLY and CDR2 is FYNNEI. CDR3 sequence reads: CASSDRGGSYQPQHF. The CDR3 nucleotides read TGTGCCAGCAGTGACCGCGGGGGCTCTTATCAGCCCCAGCATTTT.

V is TRBV9 and J is TRBJ1-3; D gene ambiguous. The CDR3 is 13 residues long. Deletions cut 4 bases from V and 3 bases from J, with 8 bases between. Germline V gives CDR1 SGDLS, CDR2 YYNGEE. CDR3 loop: CASSPLSGNTIYF. The CDR3 DNA sequence: TGTGCCAGCAGCCCCCTAAGTGGAAACACCATATATTTT.

In this sample, this clone turned up a few times. V gene TRBV1 combines with J gene TRBJ1-2. TRBV1 has pseudogene status. The CDR3 runs to 14 residues. In nucleotides, the CDR3 is TGCACCAGCAGCCAAGATCCGGGGGGAGATGGCTACACCTTC. Translating it yields CTSSQDPGGDGYTF.

This clone has more than one count but fewer than ten. V usage is TRBV19 and J usage is TRBJ2-1; D gene uncertain. With 7 bases removed from V and 5 bases from J, the gap between germline ends came to 9 bases. Looked up from germline, CDR1 is LNHDA and CDR2 is SQIVND (reference sequence). The CDR3 sequence is 12 residues long. CDR3 bases: TGTGCCAGTACCCAGAACCACAATGAGCAGTTCTTC. Translation gives CASTQNHNEQFF.

The gene calls are TRBV10-3 and TRBJ2-3; 7 nucleotides agree with TRBD2. There are 17 residues in the CDR3. V lost 8 bases to trimming and J lost 2 bases; unmatched junction nucleotides: 16. Looked up from germline, CDR1 is ENHRY and CDR2 is SYGVKD. The CDR3 loop reads CAILSGSVGGSTDTQYF. The CDR3 DNA reads as TGTGCCATCCTATCTGGCTCGGTGGGGGGGTCCACAGATACGCAGTATTTT.